Listed below are T cell receptor beta chains from one sample, sequenced in a study of blood T cell repertoires in COVID-19. The protocol was immunoSEQ multiplex PCR, while the TCRdb copy is restricted to in-frame clones and leaves out a portion. The sample shows a few hundred thousand clones, about 88% of them seen only once. Sequenced: PBMCs or T cells enriched from blood (not recorded which). All receptors come from a woman aged 30 to 39 who had been exposed to COVID-19. Each CDR3 is given with its conserved first and last residue. A D gene is named only where the DNA matches it firmly. Some rows have no size entry. The others give once, few or many, or a class for an expanded clone.

d_call,j_call,v_call,clone_size,cdr3_aa,cdr3_nt
TRBD2,TRBJ2-5,TRBV7-3,NA,CASSLGGLAVGETQYF,TGTGCCAGCAGCTTAGGGGGACTAGCGGTTGGAGAGACCCAGTACTTC
NA,TRBJ2-4,TRBV6-5,NA,CASSRPRGIQYF,TGTGCCAGCAGCAGACCGAGAGGCATTCAGTACTTC
NA,TRBJ2-7,TRBV21-1,NA,CASSLRTASSYEQYF,TGTGCCAGCAGCCTGCGGACAGCCTCCTCCTACGAGCAGTACTTC
NA,TRBJ1-6,TRBV28,NA,CASSSPTGPGNSPLHF,TGTGCCAGCAGTTCTCCGACAGGCCCTGGAAATTCACCCCTCCACTTT
TRBD2,TRBJ2-3,TRBV5-6,NA,CASSLELAGGQDTQYF,TGTGCCAGCAGCTTGGAGCTAGCGGGAGGTCAGGATACGCAGTATTTT
NA,TRBJ2-1,TRBV29-1,NA,CSVAAIMDEQFF,TGCAGCGTTGCCGCGATTATGGATGAGCAGTTCTTC
TRBD1,TRBJ1-4,TRBV9,NA,CASSEAGGRSEKLFF,TGTGCCAGCAGCGAGGCAGGGGGCAGGAGTGAAAAACTGTTTTTT
NA,TRBJ1-4,TRBV30,NA,CAWSRGNRRVEKLFF,TGTGCCTGGAGTCGGGGGAATCGGAGGGTTGAAAAACTGTTTTTT
NA,TRBJ1-2,TRBV5-1,once,CASSAPMEGSGYTF,TGCGCCAGCAGCGCCCCCATGGAGGGGAGTGGCTACACCTTC
TRBD2,TRBJ2-3,TRBV7-3,NA,CASSLIAGAPRDTQYF,TGTGCCAGCAGCCTAATAGCGGGAGCGCCCCGGGATACGCAGTATTTT
TRBD1,TRBJ2-5,TRBV9,NA,CASSVGTGGQETQYF,TGTGCCAGCAGCGTTGGGACAGGGGGCCAAGAGACCCAGTACTTC
TRBD1,TRBJ1-2,TRBV24-1,NA,CATSGNSGGWELGGYTF,TGTGCCACCAGTGGAAATTCAGGGGGCTGGGAGTTAGGTGGCTACACCTTC
NA,TRBJ2-1,TRBV5-1,NA,CASSVTRNEQFF,TGCGCCAGCAGCGTAACTAGAAATGAGCAGTTCTTC
NA,TRBJ1-5,TRBV5-1,NA,CASSLEGVSNQPQHF,TGCGCCAGCAGCTTGGAGGGGGTCAGCAATCAGCCCCAGCATTTT
TRBD1,TRBJ2-1,TRBV9,NA,CASSPYGQEYNEQFF,TGTGCCAGCAGCCCCTACGGACAGGAGTACAATGAGCAGTTCTTC
TRBD1,TRBJ1-1,TRBV7-3,few,CASSLFRAQGAGVEAFF,TGTGCCAGCAGCTTATTCCGAGCACAGGGGGCGGGTGTGGAAGCTTTCTTT
NA,TRBJ2-1,TRBV7-9,NA,CASSLTWGEIGNEQFF,TGTGCCAGCAGCTTAACGTGGGGAGAAATAGGGAATGAGCAGTTCTTC
NA,TRBJ2-2,TRBV24-1,NA,CATSEVRQGITGELFF,TGTGCCACCAGTGAGGTTCGTCAGGGAATCACCGGGGAGCTGTTTTTT
NA,TRBJ2-3,TRBV10-3,NA,CAILNGMGDTQYF,TGTGCCATCTTAAACGGGATGGGGGATACGCAGTATTTT
NA,TRBJ2-3,TRBV18,NA,CASSPQDSDTQYF,TGTGCCAGCTCACCACAGGACTCAGATACGCAGTATTTT
TRBD1,TRBJ2-7,TRBV3-1/TRBV3-2,NA,CASSQPGTGPSYEQYF,TGTGCCAGCAGCCAACCCGGGACAGGACCTTCCTACGAGCAGTACTTC
TRBD2,TRBJ2-5,TRBV28,NA,CASTALSGMGQETQYF,TGTGCCAGCACCGCGCTCAGCGGGATGGGTCAAGAGACCCAGTACTTC
NA,TRBJ1-3,TRBV12-3/TRBV12-4,NA,CASTLWANTIYF,TGTGCCAGCACCCTTTGGGCGAACACCATATATTTT
NA,TRBJ2-7,TRBV19,NA,CASSIDLNYEQYF,TGTGCCAGTAGTATAGATCTTAATTACGAGCAGTACTTC
NA,TRBJ1-3,TRBV11-2,few,CASSSRTVAGNTIYF,TGTGCCAGCAGCTCCCGGACAGTAGCTGGAAACACCATATATTTT
TRBD1,TRBJ1-1,TRBV5-1,NA,CASSLAPGGMPEAFF,TGCGCCAGCAGCTTGGCCCCAGGGGGGATGCCTGAAGCTTTCTTT
TRBD2,TRBJ2-1,TRBV9,NA,CASSLGGTRVYNEQFF,TGTGCCAGCAGCCTCGGGGGGACTAGGGTTTACAATGAGCAGTTCTTC
TRBD1,TRBJ2-7,TRBV11-3,many,CASSLGSGQGAYEQYF,TGTGCCAGCAGCTTAGGGTCCGGACAGGGGGCCTACGAGCAGTACTTC
TRBD2,TRBJ2-3,TRBV5-1,NA,CASSPAERENTDTQYF,TGCGCCAGCAGCCCCGCGGAGCGGGAGAACACAGATACGCAGTATTTT
TRBD2,TRBJ2-3,TRBV15,NA,CATSRDAGEPVDTQYF,TGTGCCACCAGCAGAGATGCGGGAGAACCGGTAGATACGCAGTATTTT
TRBD1,TRBJ1-1,TRBV27,NA,CASRLQGGTEAFF,TGTGCCAGCAGACTGCAGGGGGGCACTGAAGCTTTCTTT
NA,TRBJ1-3,TRBV27,NA,CASSPRGGNTIYF,TGTGCCAGCAGTCCCCGAGGGGGAAACACCATATATTTT
NA,TRBJ2-2,TRBV7-6,NA,CASSFSGTGELFF,TGTGCCAGCAGCTTCAGCGGGACCGGGGAGCTGTTTTTT